Following are 14 T cell receptor beta chains from one sample sequenced in a study of blood T cell repertoires in COVID-19. Assay used: immunoSEQ multiplex PCR; TCRdb lists only in-frame clones, some missing. The sample records some 40,000 clones, approximately 83% being singletons. Sequences were obtained from peripheral blood. The origin of the receptors is a man aged 35 to 55 with active COVID-19.

The rearrangement uses TRBV6-4 and TRBJ2-1; 10 nucleotides match TRBD1. The CDR3 covers 12 residues. The ends lost 10 bases at V and 9 bases at J; junction bases unmatched: 6. Per the germline V gene, CDR1 is MRHNA and CDR2 is SNTAGT. The CDR3 here is CANATGGVEQFF. As DNA, the CDR3 is TGTGCCAACGCGACAGGGGGCGTTGAGCAGTTCTTC.

The gene calls are TRBV12-5 and TRBJ2-2; possibly TRBD2 for D (6 bases). Germline V gives CDR1 LGHNT, CDR2 FRNRAP. Trimming removed 0 bases at V and 4 bases at J, with 15 bases between. The CDR3 loop spans 17 amino acids. DNA of the CDR3: TGTGCTAGTGGTTTGGTGGTAGGACGGGAGCGCACCGGGGAGCTGTTTTTT. Translated: CASGLVVGRERTGELFF. The full variable domain, completed using reference TRBV12-5 and TRBJ2-2, is DARVTQTPRHKVTEMGQEVTMRCQPILGHNTVFWYRQTMMQGLELLAYFRNRAPLDDSGMPKDRFSAEMPDATLATLKIQPSEPRDSAVYFCASGLVVGRERTGELFFGEGSRLTVL.

The chain carries TRBV28 and TRBJ2-1, with 10 bases fitting TRBD2. This CDR3 has 15 amino acids. Germline V gives CDR1 MDHEN, CDR2 SYDVKM. V shed 4 bases and J 8 bases; nucleotides not matched to a gene: 8. The CDR3 is CASSYSGRAPDEQFF. Written as DNA, the CDR3 is TGTGCCAGCAGTTACAGCGGGAGGGCCCCGGATGAGCAGTTCTTC.

This clone was counted a few times. J is TRBJ1-2 and V is TRBV6-5; D is unresolved. Germline values: CDR1 MNHEY, CDR2 SVGAGI. CDR3 length: 15 residues. Trimming removed 5 bases from V and 7 bases from J, with 20 bases in between. CDR3 loop: CASSPQLSLWSGYTF. The CDR3 DNA reads TGTGCCAGCAGTCCCCAACTCAGCCTGTGGAGTGGCTACACCTTC.

The chain combines TRBV9 with TRBJ2-3; TRBD1 aligns across 8 bases. Germline CDR1 reads SGDLS; CDR2 reads YYNGEE. V dropped 4 bases and J dropped 5; count of bases not matched to a gene: 9. This CDR3 is 15 amino acids long. CDR3 sequence (DNA): TGTGCCAGCAGCCCCCGACAGGGGCAGGTAGATACGCAGTATTTT. Its translation is CASSPRQGQVDTQYF.

The chain carries TRBV6-6 and TRBJ2-1; TRBD2 aligns across 10 bases. This CDR3 is built from 16 residues. Trimming took 6 bases from V and 9 from J; bases not matched to a gene: 14. CDR1 MNHNY and CDR2 SVGAGI come from the germline V gene (reference sequence). The CDR3 DNA reads TGTGCCAGCAGCCCTCTAGCTAGCGGGAGCGCCTCTGAGCAGTTCTTC. The encoded protein is CASSPLASGSASEQFF.

The V gene is TRBV28, the J gene TRBJ1-1; TRBD1 agrees at 10 bases. Germline CDR1 reads MDHEN; CDR2 reads SYDVKM. The CDR3 has 16 residues. Trimming removed 6 bases from V and 3 bases from J; junction bases left unmatched: 10. CDR3 nucleotide sequence: TGTGCCAGCAGCAGGGCTAGGACAGGGGGTCACACTGAAGCTTTCTTT. Translation: CASSRARTGGHTEAFF.

This clone was detected a few times. The chain couples TRBV19 to TRBJ1-1; tentatively, D is TRBD1 (6 bases). This CDR3 contains 14 residues. The germline V gene has CDR1 LNHDA and CDR2 SQIVND (reference sequence). V was cut by 8 bases and J by 5 bases, with 18 bases left in between. The DNA of the CDR3 is TGTGCCAGTCACGACCTTAGTAGGGGGACTGAAGCTTTCTTT. It codes for CASHDLSRGTEAFF. Complete variable domain (other parts from reference TRBV19 and TRBJ1-1): DGGITQSPKYLFRKEGQNVTLSCEQNLNHDAMYWYRQDPGQGLRLIYYSQIVNDFQKGDIAEGYSVSREKKESFPLTVTSAQKNPTAFYLCASHDLSRGTEAFFGQGTRLTVV.

V and J are TRBV10-3 and TRBJ2-3, with 9 nucleotides matching TRBD1. V was pared by 2 bases and J by 2 bases, with 2 bases of the junction left unmatched. The CDR3 covers 15 residues. CDR1 is ENHRY and CDR2 is SYGVKD in the germline V gene. The CDR3 DNA reads as TGTGCCATCAGTGAGGACAGGGGGGACACAGATACGCAGTATTTT. Residues: CAISEDRGDTDTQYF.

This clone occurred once. This chain joins TRBV19 and TRBJ2-3; D is unclear. V lost 3 bases to trimming and J lost 1 base, with 11 bases between them. Germline assignment: CDR1 LNHDA and CDR2 SQIVND (reference sequence). The CDR3 contains 15 residues. The CDR3 nucleotides read TGTGCCAGTAGTATCCTGGGCAGACGCACAGATACGCAGTATTTT. Translation gives CASSILGRRTDTQYF.

The V gene is TRBV28, the J gene TRBJ1-1; D unresolved. The length of the CDR3 is 11 residues. The V gene lost 5 bases and the J gene lost 9 bases, with 10 bases spanning the gap. The V gene's germline CDR1 is MDHEN and CDR2 SYDVKM. Here the CDR3 reads CASSVELKAFF. CDR3 DNA sequence: TGTGCCAGCAGTGTTGAACTGAAAGCTTTCTTT.

The rearrangement uses TRBV9 and TRBJ2-3; TRBD2 is a possible D gene (5 bases). Trimming left V 3 bases short and J 5 bases short, with 13 bases between. The CDR3 contains 14 residues. Germline CDR1 reads SGDLS; CDR2 reads YYNGEE. The CDR3 reads CASSAILEGDTQYF. The CDR3 DNA reads as TGTGCCAGCAGCGCTATTCTTGAGGGAGATACGCAGTATTTT. Complete variable domain (other parts from reference TRBV9 and TRBJ2-3): DSGVTQTPKHLITATGQRVTLRCSPRSGDLSVYWYQQSLDQGLQFLIQYYNGEERAKGNILERFSAQQFPDLHSELNLSSLELGDSALYFCASSAILEGDTQYFGPGTRLTVL.

The chain uses TRBV9 and TRBJ2-7; D perhaps matches TRBD2 (6 bases). Trimming pared 3 bases from V and 5 bases from J, leaving 12 bases between. Germline lookup yields CDR1 SGDLS and CDR2 YYNGEE. This CDR3 is 13 amino acids long. Written as DNA, the CDR3 is TGTGCCAGCAGCGGACCGGGGGTCCACGAGCAGTACTTC. Amino acids: CASSGPGVHEQYF.

This clone was detected a few times. The chain employs TRBV30 and TRBJ1-5; 7 positions agree with TRBD1. V was pared by 1 base and J by 0 bases, with 9 bases of the junction left unmatched. CDR1 is GTSNPN, CDR2 SVGIG, per germline (reference sequence). This CDR3 contains 17 residues. In DNA, the CDR3 is TGTGCCTGGAGTGCCCACAGGGGTCCCTATAGCAATCAGCCCCAGCATTTT. This sequence encodes CAWSAHRGPYSNQPQHF.